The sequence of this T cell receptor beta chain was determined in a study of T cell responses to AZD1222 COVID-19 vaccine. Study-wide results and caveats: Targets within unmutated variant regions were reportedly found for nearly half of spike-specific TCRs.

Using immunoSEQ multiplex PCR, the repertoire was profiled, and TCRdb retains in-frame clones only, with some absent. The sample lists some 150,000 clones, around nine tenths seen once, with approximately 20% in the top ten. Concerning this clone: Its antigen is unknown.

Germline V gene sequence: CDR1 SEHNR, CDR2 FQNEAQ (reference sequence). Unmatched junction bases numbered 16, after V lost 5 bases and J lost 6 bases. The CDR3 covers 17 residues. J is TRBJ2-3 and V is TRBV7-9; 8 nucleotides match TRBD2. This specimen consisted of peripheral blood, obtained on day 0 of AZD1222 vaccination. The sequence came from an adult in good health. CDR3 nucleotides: TGTGCCAGCAGCCCTTGGGGGGCGGGGGGCCCTCCGGATACGCAGTATTTT. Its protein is CASSPWGAGGPPDTQYF.